The rows below give T cell receptor beta chains drawn from one sample of a study of OX40 agonist ivuxolimab in advanced cancers. The repertoire was sequenced with immunoSEQ multiplex PCR; TCRdb's copy has only in-frame clones and lacks some. The table has roughly 58,000 clones, 70% to 85% seen once. The sequenced sample was CD4+ or CD8+ T cells sorted from blood, obtained in a trial of the OX40 agonist ivuxolimab. These TCRs come from an adult with an advanced solid tumor such as melanoma, head and neck, liver or kidney cancer. CDR3s include the opening cysteine and the closing phenylalanine or tryptophan. A D gene is named only where the DNA matches it firmly. Some rows have no size entry. The others give once, few or many, or a class for an expanded clone.

D gene,V gene,clone size,J gene,CDR3 protein,CDR3 DNA
-,TRBV2,many,TRBJ1-1,CASSRDSNTEAFF,TGTGCCAGCAGTCGGGACTCGAACACTGAAGCTTTCTTT
TRBD1,TRBV2,once,TRBJ2-7,CASRVNSRTGLSYEQYF,TGTGCCAGCCGCGTCAACAGTCGGACAGGGCTCTCCTACGAGCAGTACTTC
-,TRBV7-2,-,TRBJ1-4,CASSFAGSATNEKLFF,TGTGCCAGCAGCTTCGCGGGGAGTGCAACTAATGAAAAACTGTTTTTT
-,TRBV9,-,TRBJ1-2,CASSPGRYAYTF,TGTGCCAGCAGCCCTGGACGGTATGCCTACACCTTC
-,TRBV10-1,-,TRBJ2-7,CAGSDGGLSYEQYF,TGCGCCGGCAGTGATGGAGGGTTGAGCTACGAGCAGTACTTC
-,TRBV25-1,-,TRBJ1-2,CASSESGQLSNYGYTF,TGTGCCAGCAGTGAATCTGGACAGCTCTCTAACTATGGCTACACCTTC
-,TRBV4-3,-,TRBJ2-3,CASSQARGGASDTQYF,TGCGCCAGCAGCCAAGCCAGGGGGGGCGCCTCCGATACGCAGTATTTT
-,TRBV7-6,-,TRBJ1-1,CASTSWAKNTEAFF,TGTGCCAGCACCTCCTGGGCAAAGAACACTGAAGCTTTCTTT
-,TRBV7-9,-,TRBJ1-3,CASSIAGAGGNTIYF,TGTGCCAGCAGCATAGCAGGGGCGGGTGGAAACACCATATATTTT
-,TRBV7-9,-,TRBJ2-5,CASSSGQETQYF,TGTGCCAGCAGTTCCGGACAAGAGACCCAGTACTTC
TRBD1,TRBV18,-,TRBJ2-7,CASSLASGTGSHRSYEQYF,TGTGCCAGCTCACTAGCATCCGGGACAGGGTCCCACCGCTCCTACGAGCAGTACTTC
-,TRBV6-6,-,TRBJ1-3,CASSYSGGSSGNTIYF,TGTGCCAGCAGTTACTCGGGTGGGAGCTCTGGAAACACCATATATTTT
-,TRBV7-2,-,TRBJ1-4,CASSHSGGKLFF,TGTGCCAGCAGTCATTCCGGGGGAAAACTGTTTTTT
-,TRBV25-1,few,TRBJ1-2,CASSDGRYGYTF,TGTGCCAGCAGTGACGGACGCTATGGCTACACCTTC
-,TRBV2,-,TRBJ2-6,CASSDRAGANVLTF,TGTGCCAGCAGTGACAGGGCTGGGGCCAACGTCCTGACTTTC
TRBD1,TRBV5-5,-,TRBJ1-1,CASRDRGRTEAFF,TGTGCCAGCAGGGACAGGGGGCGAACTGAAGCTTTCTTT
-,TRBV7-9,-,TRBJ1-2,CASSALQGYYGYTF,TGTGCCAGCAGCGCCCTTCAGGGCTACTATGGCTACACCTTC
-,TRBV9,-,TRBJ1-1,CASSVEQWDTEAFF,TGTGCCAGCAGCGTAGAACAATGGGACACTGAAGCTTTCTTT
TRBD1,TRBV4-1,-,TRBJ2-3,CASSQQQGAGDTQYF,TGCGCCAGCAGCCAACAGCAGGGGGCGGGAGATACGCAGTATTTT
-,TRBV9,-,TRBJ2-3,CASSVATSTDTQYF,TGTGCCAGCAGCGTAGCCACTAGCACAGATACGCAGTATTTT
TRBD2,TRBV2,-,TRBJ2-7,CASSRLAEGYEQYF,TGTGCCAGCAGCAGGCTAGCGGAGGGCTACGAGCAGTACTTC
TRBD2,TRBV7-8,-,TRBJ2-7,CASSPSPGLAGGNFFRHEQYF,TGTGCCAGCAGCCCCTCCCCGGGACTAGCGGGGGGGAATTTCTTCCGCCACGAGCAGTACTTC
-,TRBV6-5,once,TRBJ2-1,CASGKANSYNEQFF,TGTGCCAGCGGGAAGGCAAACTCCTACAATGAGCAGTTCTTC
TRBD1,TRBV2,once,TRBJ1-4,CASGKDGQGSEKLFF,TGTGCCAGCGGAAAGGACGGACAGGGGAGTGAAAAACTGTTTTTT
-,TRBV2,-,TRBJ2-7,CASSDSTYEQYF,TGTGCCAGCAGTGACAGTACCTACGAGCAGTACTTC
-,TRBV6-1,-,TRBJ1-4,CASSDVTEKLFF,TGTGCCAGCAGTGACGTGACTGAAAAACTGTTTTTT
TRBD2,TRBV11-1,-,TRBJ2-1,CASSLSGSRYEQFF,TGTGCCAGCAGCCTTAGCGGGAGTAGGTATGAGCAGTTCTTC
TRBD2,TRBV7-8,-,TRBJ2-2,CASSPLFDTSGVNTGELFF,TGTGCCAGCAGCCCCCTTTTTGATACTAGCGGCGTAAACACCGGGGAGCTGTTTTTT
-,TRBV6-6,-,TRBJ1-1,CASSPMTVPLNTEAFF,TGTGCCAGCAGCCCTATGACAGTGCCCCTGAACACTGAAGCTTTCTTT
TRBD1,TRBV5-6,-,TRBJ1-2,CASSYSGQGANGYTF,TGTGCCAGCAGCTACTCCGGACAGGGGGCAAATGGCTACACCTTC
TRBD1,TRBV2,few,TRBJ1-1,CASSAQPGTGWVDTEAFF,TGTGCCAGCAGCGCCCAACCCGGGACAGGGTGGGTGGACACTGAAGCTTTCTTT
TRBD1,TRBV7-9,-,TRBJ1-6,CASTIGDRVPFSPLHF,TGTGCCAGCACTATAGGGGACAGAGTCCCTTTTTCACCCCTCCACTTT